The 6 T cell receptor beta chains reported below all come from one sample, sequenced in a study of T-cell memory formation after mild COVID-19. TCRdb redid the calling of the 5' RACE reads with MiXCR, one entry per CDR3 protein. Of about 340,000 distinct CDR3 sequences in the sample, more than 20% were seen once. The sample taken for sequencing was PBMCs or a T cell subset sorted from them (not recorded which). The origin of the receptors is an adult woman who had mild COVID-19 (a few samples of this study predate the infection). Cell type and time point are not known.

This clonotype was found a few times. This chain joins TRBV7-3 and TRBJ2-3, with D hard to call. The CDR3 contains 14 residues. V lost 5 bases, J lost 0 bases, and 9 bases lay in between. Germline V gene lookup returns CDR1 SGHTA and CDR2 FQGTGA. For the CDR3, the DNA is TGTGCCAGCAGCCCGCAGGCCAGCACAGATACGCAGTATTTT. Amino acid sequence: CASSPQASTDTQYF.

This clonotype was seen more than once but under ten times. The chain combines TRBV3-1 with TRBJ2-2, with no clear D. Germline values: CDR1 LGHDT, CDR2 YNNKEL (reference sequence). Trimming took 3 bases from V and 6 from J, leaving 11 bases between them. The CDR3 covers 14 residues. The CDR3 region is CASSQSLGAGELFF. The CDR3 DNA follows: TGTGCCAGCAGCCAGTCACTCGGAGCCGGGGAGCTGTTTTTT.

This clonotype has just a few counts. The chain recombines TRBV20-1 with TRBJ1-2, with D possibly TRBD1 on 6 matching bases. Germline assignment: CDR1 DFQATT and CDR2 SNEGSKA (reference sequence). There are 13 residues in the CDR3. V was shortened by 5 bases and J by 2 bases, with 12 bases between the two germline ends. The CDR3 DNA reads TGCAGTGCTTTCAGGGGAGGGAACTATGGCTACACCTTC. As protein: CSAFRGGNYGYTF.

The V call is TRBV7-9, the J call TRBJ2-3; D may be TRBD2 (5 bases). Trimming took off 7 bases at V and 2 bases at J, with 19 bases between the two ends. Germline loops: CDR1 SEHNR, CDR2 FQNEAQ (reference sequence). There are 16 residues in the CDR3. The CDR3 sequence is CASTPVLGVSTDTQYF. Here the CDR3 DNA reads TGTGCCAGCACCCCAGTGCTCGGGGTGTCCACAGATACGCAGTATTTT.

This chain uses TRBV6-2 or TRBV6-3 with TRBJ2-4; TRBD1 matches at 7 bases. The CDR3 is 13 residues long. V trimming: 6 bases; J trimming: 8 bases; junction bases outside the gene matches: 7. Germline V gives CDR1 MNHEY, CDR2 SVGEGT. The CDR3 DNA is TGTGCCAGCAGAAGTACAGGGGATTACATTCAGTACTTC. Translating gives CASRSTGDYIQYF.

The chain links TRBV7-3 to TRBJ1-2; 10 positions agree with TRBD1. Germline CDR1 is SGHTA and CDR2 is FQGTGA. This CDR3 has 15 amino acids. Losses at the gene ends were 5 bases for V and 6 bases for J; bases not matched to a gene: 9. CDR3 bases: TGTGCCAGCAGCATCCAGCCGGGACAGGGGAATGGCTACACCTTC. This sequence encodes CASSIQPGQGNGYTF.